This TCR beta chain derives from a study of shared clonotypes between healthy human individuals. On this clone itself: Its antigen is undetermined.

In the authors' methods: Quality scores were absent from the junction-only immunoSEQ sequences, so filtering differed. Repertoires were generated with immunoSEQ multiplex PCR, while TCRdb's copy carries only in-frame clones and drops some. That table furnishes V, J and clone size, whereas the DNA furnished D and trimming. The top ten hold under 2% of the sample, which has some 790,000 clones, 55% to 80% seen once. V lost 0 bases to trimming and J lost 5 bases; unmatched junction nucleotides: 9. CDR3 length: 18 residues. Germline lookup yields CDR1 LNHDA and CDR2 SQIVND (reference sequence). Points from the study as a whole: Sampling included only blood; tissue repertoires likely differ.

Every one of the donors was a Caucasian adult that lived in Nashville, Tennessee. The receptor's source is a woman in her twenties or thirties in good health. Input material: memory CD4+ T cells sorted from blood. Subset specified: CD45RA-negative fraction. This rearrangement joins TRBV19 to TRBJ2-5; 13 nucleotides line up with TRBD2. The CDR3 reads CASSIDPPGTSGTETQYF. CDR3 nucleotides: TGTGCCAGTAGTATAGATCCTCCCGGGACTAGCGGGACTGAGACCCAGTACTTC.